The 14 T cell receptor beta chains presented below share a single source sample, sequenced in a study of T cells in localized non-small cell lung cancer (dated by TCRdb to about 2020). Libraries came from the immunoSEQ multiplex PCR assay. TCRdb mirrors the immuneACCESS table, restricted to in-frame sequences. Some clones are absent from its copies; in checked studies, under half trace to an unresolved V gene, and the reason for the others is unknown. In all, the sample holds around 30,000 clones, and 91% of those were seen once. The leading ten clones occupy 25% to 35% of the sample. Sequenced material: peripheral blood, taken before any cancer treatment. The receptors were gathered from a female donor at least 60 years old with stage I lung adenocarcinoma.

The chain recombines TRBV18 with TRBJ2-1, with 12 nucleotides matching TRBD2. CDR1 KGHSH and CDR2 LQKENI come from the germline V gene. Trimming took 3 bases from V and 7 from J; bases not matched to a gene: 7. The CDR3 loop spans 16 amino acids. CDR3 sequence reads: CASSPPLAGGVNEQFF. The CDR3 bases are TGTGCCAGCTCACCCCCACTAGCGGGAGGAGTAAATGAGCAGTTCTTC.

The sample holds a few counts of this clone. The chain has TRBV5-1 and TRBJ1-1; D ambiguous. Germline CDR1 reads SGHRS; CDR2 reads YFSETQ. The CDR3 sequence is 13 residues long. Trimming cost V 3 bases and J 4 bases, with 10 bases left between them. Here the CDR3 reads CASSSLGPTEAFF. CDR3 sequence (DNA): TGCGCCAGCAGCTCGTTGGGTCCCACTGAAGCTTTCTTT. The full variable domain, in which reference TRBV5-1 and TRBJ1-1 provide the parts outside the CDR3, is KAGVTQTPRYLIKTRGQQVTLSCSPISGHRSVSWYQQTPGQGLQFLFEYFSETQRNKGNFPGRFSGRQFSNSRSEMNVSTLELGDSALYLCASSSLGPTEAFFGQGTRLTVV.

The CDR3 reads CASSLTGAWIGDTQYF. The CDR3 DNA is TGTGCCAGCAGCCTCACAGGGGCGTGGATAGGGGATACGCAGTATTTT. This chain connects TRBV7-8 to TRBJ2-3; 7 nucleotides agree with TRBD1. This CDR3 contains 16 residues. Per the germline V gene, CDR1 is SGHVS and CDR2 is FQNEAQ. The J segment lost 6 bases and the V segment lost 5 bases, leaving 14 bases of the junction unmatched.

J is TRBJ1-1 and V is TRBV5-1; D uncertain. V lost 2 bases to trimming and J lost 2 bases, with 10 bases between them. The CDR3 spans 14 residues. Germline V gene sequence: CDR1 SGHRS, CDR2 YFSETQ. This chain's CDR3 is CASSFISSNTEAFF. Written as DNA, the CDR3 is TGCGCCAGCAGCTTCATTTCGAGTAACACTGAAGCTTTCTTT.

V and J are TRBV19 and TRBJ2-7; D is uncertain. The CDR3 is 14 residues long. V lost 7 bases, J lost 3 bases, and 16 bases lay in between. The germline V gene encodes CDR1 LNHDA and CDR2 SQIVND (reference sequence). CDR3 loop: CASIPQANYYEQYF. As DNA, the CDR3 is TGTGCCAGTATCCCCCAGGCTAATTACTACGAGCAGTACTTC.

This chain connects TRBV18 to TRBJ1-1; D remains ambiguous. The CDR3 length is 11 residues. V lost 2 bases and J 5 bases, leaving 3 bases between the germline ends. Germline lookup yields CDR1 KGHSH and CDR2 LQKENI. CDR3 amino acids: CASSPGTEAFF. CDR3 nucleotide sequence: TGTGCCAGCTCACCAGGGACTGAAGCTTTCTTT. Looking up the rest from reference TRBV18 and TRBJ1-1 gives the full variable domain: NAGVMQNPRHLVRRRGQEARLRCSPMKGHSHVYWYRQLPEEGLKFMVYLQKENIIDESGMPKERFSAEFPKEGPSILRIQQVVRGDSAAYFCASSPGTEAFFGQGTRLTVV.

V is TRBV19 and J is TRBJ2-7, with D perhaps matching TRBD2 (5 bases). The CDR3 is made up of 15 amino acids. CDR1 is LNHDA and CDR2 is SQIVND in the germline V gene (reference sequence). The V end lost 7 bases, the J end lost 5 bases, and 21 bases lay between the germline ends. CDR3 sequence (DNA): TGTGCCAGTACCCCCCGGGGAGTCGGCCAGAACGAGCAGTACTTC. It codes for CASTPRGVGQNEQYF.

The genes are TRBV6-4 and TRBJ1-2, with D unclear. V was trimmed by 7 bases and J by 10 bases, leaving 16 bases between them. This CDR3 contains 12 residues. Germline V gene lookup returns CDR1 MRHNA and CDR2 SNTAGT. The CDR3 DNA sequence: TGTGCCAGCATTCTGATGACTTGCCCCTACACCTTC. This codes for CASILMTCPYTF.

This clone was seen a handful of times. This chain links TRBV30 with TRBJ1-5; tentatively, D is TRBD1 (6 bases). CDR3 length: 15 amino acids. Looked up from germline, CDR1 is GTSNPN and CDR2 is SVGIG (reference sequence). Trimming cost V 3 bases and J 2 bases, with 14 bases left between them. CDR3 DNA: TGTGCCTGGAGCCATAGAGAGGGGGGCAATCAGCCCCAGCATTTT. Translating it yields CAWSHREGGNQPQHF.

This sequence joins TRBV19 and TRBJ1-2, with TRBD1 matching over 10 bases. The germline gives CDR1 LNHDA, CDR2 SQIVND (reference sequence). The junction had 19 bases not matched to a gene; V was cut back by 6 bases and J by 6 bases. CDR3 length equals 18 residues. The CDR3 protein is CASSPGQGSNLAFHGYTF. The CDR3 DNA reads TGTGCCAGTAGCCCGGGACAGGGGAGCAACCTAGCGTTCCATGGCTACACCTTC.

The chain carries TRBV28 and TRBJ2-7; 8 nucleotides align to TRBD1. The CDR3 runs 14 residues. V lost 6 bases, J lost 3 bases, and 7 bases stayed unmatched. The V gene's germline CDR1 is MDHEN and CDR2 SYDVKM. Here the CDR3 DNA reads TGTGCCAGCAGACGAACCGGGACAGGCTACGAGCAGTACTTC. Translation gives CASRRTGTGYEQYF. The full variable domain, with the rest looked up from reference TRBV28 and TRBJ2-7, is DVKVTQSSRYLVKRTGEKVFLECVQDMDHENMFWYRQDPGLGLRLIYFSYDVKMKEKGDIPEGYSVSREKKERFSLILESASTNQTSMYLCASRRTGTGYEQYFGPGTRLTVT.

CDR3 in amino acids: CASSVGQGSYEQYF. CDR3 sequence (DNA): TGTGCCAGCAGTGTAGGCCAGGGCTCCTACGAGCAGTACTTC. The chain links TRBV7-6 to TRBJ2-7; maybe TRBD1 (5 bases). The CDR3 consists of 14 residues. V shed 6 bases and J shed 0 bases, with 12 bases lying between them. CDR1 and CDR2 from the germline V gene are SGHVS and FNYEAQ.

Of note for this clone: One end of the junction fails to match germline, which may point to a read error. The V call is TRBV2, the J call TRBJ2-7; D is unresolved. The CDR3 extends over 13 amino acids. The germline CDR1 and CDR2 sequences are SNHLY and FYNNEI. Here the CDR3 reads CASRLGPSPGPNF. In DNA, the CDR3 is TGTGCCAGCCGCCTCGGGCCGTCCCCCGGTCCCAACTTC.

The rearrangement joins TRBV5-1 to TRBJ1-1, with D maybe TRBD1 (5 bases). Trimming cost V 4 bases and J 10 bases, with 14 bases left between them. Germline lookup yields CDR1 SGHRS and CDR2 YFSETQ. CDR3 size: 12 residues. CDR3 DNA sequence: TGCGCCAGCAGCCCCGAAGGGCAGGGAGCTTTCTTT. As protein: CASSPEGQGAFF.